The present entry profiles one T cell receptor beta chain with its context. The entry originates in a study of Ad26.COV2.S vaccination and SARS-CoV-2 variants. The CDR3 consists of 12 residues. Trimming stripped 9 bases from V and 3 bases from J, with 11 bases between. Only in-frame clones appear in the TCRdb table, and some are missing; sequencing was by immunoSEQ multiplex PCR. The table has roughly 350,000 clones, about 88% seen once. The sample's treatment: some 20 received Ad26.COV2.S at low or high dose, single or two shots; roughly five received placebo; per-sample allocation not given. Day 63 after the first vaccine or placebo injection was the time point for sampling.

The receptor was derived from a person between 18 and 59 years old who received the Ad26.COV2.S COVID-19 vaccine or a placebo. The chain joins TRBV12-3 or TRBV12-4 to TRBJ1-1; D perhaps matches TRBD1 (5 bases). Here the sequenced sample was peripheral blood, taken in a trial of Ad26.COV2.S vaccine versus placebo. DNA for the CDR3: TGTGCCAGTCAGGGAAGGTACACTGAAGCTTTCTTT. Protein product: CASQGRYTEAFF.